This TCR beta chain derives from a study of T cell repertoires in ileal Crohn's disease. On this clone itself: Its matching antigen is unknown.

Sequencing used immunoSEQ multiplex PCR; TCRdb keeps in-frame clones, though not all of them. The sample consists of roughly 17,000 clones, roughly nine tenths of them appearing once. Whole-study findings and limits: Sorted CD8 T cells held more high-frequency clones than CD4.

As to time point: inflamed ileum from the surgical specimen. V was shortened by 4 bases and J by 7 bases, with 17 bases between the two germline ends. Germline V gene sequence: CDR1 SGHDT, CDR2 YYEEEE. CDR3 size: 15 residues. This rearrangement joins TRBV5-6 to TRBJ1-4; D not certain. This TCR derives from an adult with Crohn's disease. The sequenced sample was ileal tissue. CDR3 amino acids: CASSRGRGGSEKLFF. CDR3 DNA: TGTGCCAGCAGCCGAGGGCGAGGTGGGAGTGAAAAACTGTTTTTT.